This T cell receptor beta chain was obtained from a study of shared clonotypes between healthy human individuals (TCRdb year 2020). Concerning the study at large: A couple of women and a few men aged 18 to 49 years were included in the cohort. For each donor, three plates each were used for CD4 naive and CD4 memory, two plates were used for CD8 naive, and one plate was used for CD8 memory. Blood TCR repertoires of four to six healthy adults were deeply sequenced to estimate repertoire size and the extent of clonotype sharing between individuals. Different laboratories and diverse techniques were used to prepare libraries and sequence TCR repertoires, to increase sequencing depth and limit assay-specific biases. Per donor, leukapheresis produced somewhere between about 0.85 and 10 billion PBMCs. What the authors observed across the whole study: Sampling was restricted to blood, and TCR repertoires in tissues likely differ from the TCR repertoires found in blood. Incomplete sequencing was indicated by rarefaction of sorted-subset datasets, despite the large sequencing depth. Based on pairwise subsampling, the degree of clonotype sharing among donors was expected to be affected by sequencing depth. Naive subsets generally had larger estimated clonotype richness than memory subsets did. Compared with non-shared clonotypes, clonotypes shared by all four sorted-subset donors had higher generation probabilities. When a handful of donors were compared, the shared fraction of clonotypes was around 5.1% for naive CD4, about 4% for naive CD8, 2% to 2.5% for memory CD4, and 0.35% to 0.5% for memory CD8. Because the study included only a small number of donors, the genetic and exposure-history diversity represented was limited.

The junction carries 11 bases between V and J, which are trimmed by 5 bases and 0 bases respectively. Looking up the germline V gene yields CDR1 MNHEY and CDR2 SVGAGI. Its CDR3 holds 14 amino acids, cysteine through phenylalanine. The sequence is cut down to CDR3 DNA, 42 bases in frame from base 1. CD8 naive samples were CD45RO-negative cells positively selected for CCR7, giving a CD45RA+CCR7+ population that excluded TemRA cells. The donors were healthy, HIV-negative adults with no recently reported acute infections or vaccinations. All donors were Caucasian adults living in Nashville, Tennessee, USA. Blood was collected by leukapheresis, and PBMCs were isolated by Ficoll-Histopaque density gradient centrifugation and then cryopreserved in liquid nitrogen vapor phase. Purity and quantity of every magnetically sorted T cell population were checked by analytical flow cytometry. Genomic DNA was isolated from every sorted fraction and measured by UV absorbance on a Nanodrop 2000c.

Details on this clone: Its antigen is still unknown. No much larger clone exists at a distance of one base, and base qualities are not known.

TCR CDR3 regions were amplified from genomic DNA by multiplex PCR using the deep immunoSEQ assay. For each cell subset, the extracted genomic DNA was distributed evenly across all wells of several immunoSEQ 96-well plates, and each plate served as one replicate. For sorted subsets, each replicate PCR was loaded with 200 ng genomic DNA, equivalent to about 30,000 T cell genomes. Purified libraries were measured with a Qubit 3.0 fluorometer, size-checked on a Bioanalyzer 2100, and measured again with the KAPA Library Quantification kit. Every immunoSEQ 96-well plate was sequenced on a separate single-read 150-cycle Illumina NextSeq 550 flow cell. In the original analysis: Because only junctional sequences without quality scores were contained in the immunoSEQ output, filtering matching that applied to full-length reads could not be performed. Sequences were annotated with PyIR, a Python wrapper for IgBLAST v1.9, and V/J genes and CDR3 were assigned using IMGT germline references. Reads were filtered out if the reads had weak V/J assignments (E-value above 1e-6), no CDR3, stop codons, out-of-frame junctions, or ambiguous translated residues. V3J clonotypes were defined as sequences sharing the same inferred V gene, J gene, and CDR3 amino acid sequence. To compute the percentage overlap between repertoires, the number of shared unique clonotypes was divided by the size of the smaller repertoire. Repertoire richness was assessed with RTK rarefaction, the Chao1 estimator, and Recon v2.1 estimates of unobserved clonotypes. For all TCRbeta clonotypes obtained by the gDNA method from several donors, generation probabilities were computed with OLGA. In its TCRdb copy, this immuneACCESS table keeps in-frame sequences only and misses some clones. Where compared with another copy, unresolved V genes explain less than half of these, and the others have no known cause. That table gives V, J and clone size, and the DNA gave D and trimming. This sample has around 1.9 million clones in its table, and roughly 95% of those were observed once. Jointly, the top ten make up about 1.7% of the sample.

The clonotype comes from a man between 18 and 29 years old in good health. Some clones in this sample may be carry-over from other donors' samples. Recombination connected TRBV6-5 to TRBJ2-7; no D gene is confidently identified. Sequences were obtained from naive CD8+ T cells from PBMCs. The sample's cell subset or site, from its label and the paper: CD45RA+CCR7+. The CDR3 protein: CASSLWSSSYEQYF. The base sequence is TGTGCCAGCAGTCTCTGGAGCAGCTCCTACGAGCAGTACTTC.